This T cell receptor (beta chain) appears in the sequencing data of a study of T cells in localized non-small cell lung cancer. The CDR3 has 16 residues. V shed 4 bases and J shed 4 bases, with 19 bases lying between them. The germline V gene encodes CDR1 ENHRY and CDR2 SYGVKD. Sequencing was performed with immunoSEQ multiplex PCR; in TCRdb, only in-frame clones are kept and a portion is missing. The data show 60,000 to 75,000 clones, about four fifths seen once. The chain links TRBV10-3 to TRBJ1-1; a weak D match, TRBD1 (5 bases). The sequences come from peripheral blood, collected before any cancer treatment. This clonotype was sampled from a female donor older than 55 with stage I lung adenocarcinoma. The CDR3 loop is CAISAGRARASTEAFF. The CDR3 DNA follows: TGTGCCATCAGTGCTGGCAGGGCACGCGCGAGCACTGAAGCTTTCTTT.